The clone carrying this T cell receptor (beta chain) was counted between two and nine times. These data belong to a study of blood T cell repertoires in COVID-19. At the level of the study: Samples came from the United States, Italy and Spain, spanning acute and convalescent COVID-19. Nucleic acid was either cDNA or gDNA, and it came from T cells, B-cell-depleted T cells, or PBMCs.

Data came from immunoSEQ multiplex PCR; TCRdb stores just in-frame clones and leaves some out. The sample has a few hundred thousand clones, 85% to 90% seen once; the top ten hold about 2.2%. V was trimmed by 4 bases and J by 14 bases, leaving 12 bases between them. CDR3 length: 12 residues. Looked up from germline, CDR1 is SGHDN and CDR2 is FVKESK. The origin of this receptor is a woman under 30 who had recovered from COVID-19. The rearrangement uses TRBV14 and TRBJ1-6; D might be TRBD1 (6 bases). The specimen was PBMCs or T cells enriched from blood (not recorded which). The chain's CDR3 is CASSRARGSLHF. DNA for the CDR3: TGTGCCAGCAGCCGGGCCAGGGGATCCCTCCACTTT.